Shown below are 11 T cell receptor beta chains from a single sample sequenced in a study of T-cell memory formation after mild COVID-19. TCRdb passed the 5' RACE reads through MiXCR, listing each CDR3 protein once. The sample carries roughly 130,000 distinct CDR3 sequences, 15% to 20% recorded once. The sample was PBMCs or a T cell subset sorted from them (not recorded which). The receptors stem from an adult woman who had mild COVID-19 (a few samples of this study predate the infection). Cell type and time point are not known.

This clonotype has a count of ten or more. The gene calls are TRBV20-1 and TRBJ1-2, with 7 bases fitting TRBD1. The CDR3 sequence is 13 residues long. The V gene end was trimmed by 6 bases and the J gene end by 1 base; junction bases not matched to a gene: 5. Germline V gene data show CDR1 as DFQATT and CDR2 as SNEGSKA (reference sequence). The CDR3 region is CSALGQNNYGYTF. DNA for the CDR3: TGCAGTGCCCTGGGACAGAATAACTATGGCTACACCTTC.

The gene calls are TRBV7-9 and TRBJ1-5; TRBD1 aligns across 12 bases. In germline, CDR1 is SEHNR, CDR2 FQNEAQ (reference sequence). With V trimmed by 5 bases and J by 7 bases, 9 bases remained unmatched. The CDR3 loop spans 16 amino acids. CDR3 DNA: TGTGCCAGCAGCCAGGTTGGGACAGGGGGCTACCAGCCCCAGCATTTT. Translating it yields CASSQVGTGGYQPQHF.

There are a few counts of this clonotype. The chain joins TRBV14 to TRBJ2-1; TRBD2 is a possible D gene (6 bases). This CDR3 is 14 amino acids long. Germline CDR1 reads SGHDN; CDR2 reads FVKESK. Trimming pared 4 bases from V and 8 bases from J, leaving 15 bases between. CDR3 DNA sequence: TGTGCCAGCAGCCTTACCCTAGCGCAGGATGAGCAGTTCTTC. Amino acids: CASSLTLAQDEQFF. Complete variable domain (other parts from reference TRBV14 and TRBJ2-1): EAGVTQFPSHSVIEKGQTVTLRCDPISGHDNLYWYRRVMGKEIKFLLHFVKESKQDESGMPNNRFLAERTGGTYSTLKVQPAELEDSGVYFCASSLTLAQDEQFFGPGTRLTVL.

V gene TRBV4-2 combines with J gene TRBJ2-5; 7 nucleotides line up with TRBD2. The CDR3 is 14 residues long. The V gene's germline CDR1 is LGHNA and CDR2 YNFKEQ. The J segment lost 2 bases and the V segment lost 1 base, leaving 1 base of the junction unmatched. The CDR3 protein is CASSQGLAQETQYF. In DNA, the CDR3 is TGTGCCAGCAGCCAAGGACTAGCTCAAGAGACCCAGTACTTC.

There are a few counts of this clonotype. The CDR3 is CASRPLAPNEQFF. CDR3 in DNA: TGTGCCAGCAGGCCTCTCGCCCCCAATGAGCAGTTCTTC. The rearrangement joins TRBV6-2 or TRBV6-3 to TRBJ2-1; no definite D call. Trimming removed 6 bases at V and 6 bases at J, with 12 bases between. Per germline, CDR1 MNHEY and CDR2 SVGEGT. The CDR3 spans 13 residues.

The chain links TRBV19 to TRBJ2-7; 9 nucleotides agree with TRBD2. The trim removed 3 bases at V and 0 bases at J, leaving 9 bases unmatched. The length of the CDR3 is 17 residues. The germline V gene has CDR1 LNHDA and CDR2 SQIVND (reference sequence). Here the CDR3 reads CASSITLSGRSSYEQYF. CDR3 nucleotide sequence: TGTGCCAGTAGTATCACCTTAAGCGGGAGGAGCTCCTACGAGCAGTACTTC. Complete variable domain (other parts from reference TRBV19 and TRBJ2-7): DGGITQSPKYLFRKEGQNVTLSCEQNLNHDAMYWYRQDPGQGLRLIYYSQIVNDFQKGDIAEGYSVSREKKESFPLTVTSAQKNPTAFYLCASSITLSGRSSYEQYFGPGTRLTVT.

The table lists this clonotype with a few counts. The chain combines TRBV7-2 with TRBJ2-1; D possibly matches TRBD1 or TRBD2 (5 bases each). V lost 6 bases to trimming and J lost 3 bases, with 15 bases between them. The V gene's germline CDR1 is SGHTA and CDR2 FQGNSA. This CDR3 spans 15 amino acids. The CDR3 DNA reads TGTGCCAGCAGACGATCGGGACGGAGCTACAATGAGCAGTTCTTC. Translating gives CASRRSGRSYNEQFF.

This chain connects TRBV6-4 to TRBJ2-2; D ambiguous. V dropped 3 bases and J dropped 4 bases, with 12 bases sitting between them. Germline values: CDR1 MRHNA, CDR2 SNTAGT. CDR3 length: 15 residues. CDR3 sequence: CASSENDRSTGELFF. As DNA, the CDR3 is TGTGCCAGCAGTGAAAACGACCGTAGCACCGGGGAGCTGTTTTTT.

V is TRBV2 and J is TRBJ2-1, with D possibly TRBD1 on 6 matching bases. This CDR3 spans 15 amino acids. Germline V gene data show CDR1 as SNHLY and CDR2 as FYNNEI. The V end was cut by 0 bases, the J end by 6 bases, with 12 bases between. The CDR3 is CASSEAMTGLNEQFF. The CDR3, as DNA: TGTGCCAGCAGTGAAGCCATGACAGGACTCAATGAGCAGTTCTTC.

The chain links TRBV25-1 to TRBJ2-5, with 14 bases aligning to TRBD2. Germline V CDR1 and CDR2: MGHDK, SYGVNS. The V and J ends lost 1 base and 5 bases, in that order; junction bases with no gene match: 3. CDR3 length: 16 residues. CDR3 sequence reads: CASSESGLAGAETQYF. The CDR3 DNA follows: TGTGCCAGCAGTGAATCGGGACTAGCGGGAGCGGAGACCCAGTACTTC.

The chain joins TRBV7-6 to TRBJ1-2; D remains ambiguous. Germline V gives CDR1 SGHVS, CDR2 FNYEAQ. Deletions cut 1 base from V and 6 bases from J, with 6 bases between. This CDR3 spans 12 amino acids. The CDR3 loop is CASSLVGDGYTF. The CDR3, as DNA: TGTGCCAGCAGCTTAGTTGGGGATGGCTACACCTTC. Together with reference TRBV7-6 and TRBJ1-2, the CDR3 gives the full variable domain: GAGVSQSPRYKVTKRGQDVALRCDPISGHVSLYWYRQALGQGPEFLTYFNYEAQQDKSGLPNDRFSAERPEGSISTLTIQRTEQRDSAMYRCASSLVGDGYTFGSGTRLTVV.